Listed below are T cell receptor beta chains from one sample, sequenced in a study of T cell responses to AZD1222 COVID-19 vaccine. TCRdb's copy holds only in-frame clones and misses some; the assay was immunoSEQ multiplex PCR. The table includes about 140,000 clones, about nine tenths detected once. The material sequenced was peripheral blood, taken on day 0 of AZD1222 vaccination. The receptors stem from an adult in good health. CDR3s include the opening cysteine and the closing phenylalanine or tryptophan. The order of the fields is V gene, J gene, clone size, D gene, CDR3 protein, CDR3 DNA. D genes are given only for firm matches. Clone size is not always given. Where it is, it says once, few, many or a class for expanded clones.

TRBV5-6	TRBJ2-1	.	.	CASSLDWPGGNEQFF	TGTGCCAGCAGCTTGGATTGGCCAGGGGGGAATGAGCAGTTCTTC
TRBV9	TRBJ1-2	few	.	CASSVDGNYGYTF	TGTGCCAGCAGCGTCGACGGGAACTATGGCTACACCTTC
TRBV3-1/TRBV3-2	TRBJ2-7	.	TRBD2	CASSQDGSGEREQYF	TGTGCCAGCAGCCAAGACGGGAGCGGGGAGCGAGAGCAGTACTTC
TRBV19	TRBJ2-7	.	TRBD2	CASRSGLDAYEQYF	TGTGCCAGTAGATCGGGACTAGATGCGTACGAGCAGTACTTC
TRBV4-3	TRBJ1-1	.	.	CASSQSASATEAFF	TGCGCCAGCAGCCAATCGGCCTCTGCCACTGAAGCTTTCTTT
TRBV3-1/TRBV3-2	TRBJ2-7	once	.	CASSQAGHQGEQYF	TGTGCCAGCAGCCAAGCGGGACACCAAGGGGAGCAGTACTTC
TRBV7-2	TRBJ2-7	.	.	CASRTRVQGSEQYF	TGTGCCAGCAGAACAAGGGTCCAGGGTAGCGAGCAGTACTTC
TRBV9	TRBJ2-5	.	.	CASSGGPQETQYF	TGTGCCAGCAGCGGGGGCCCCCAAGAGACCCAGTACTTC
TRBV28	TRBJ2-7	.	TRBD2	CASSDLADPYEQYF	TGTGCCAGCAGTGATCTAGCGGACCCCTACGAGCAGTACTTC
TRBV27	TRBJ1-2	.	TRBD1	CASSFGTGGGRFF	TGTGCCAGCAGTTTCGGGACAGGGGGTGGGCGCTTCTTC
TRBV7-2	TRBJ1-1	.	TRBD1	CASSSTGTGGFEAFF	TGTGCCAGCAGCTCCACCGGGACAGGGGGCTTTGAAGCTTTCTTT
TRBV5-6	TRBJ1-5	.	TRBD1	CASSAQGASVSNQPQHF	TGTGCCAGCAGCGCACAGGGGGCGAGCGTAAGCAATCAGCCCCAGCATTTT
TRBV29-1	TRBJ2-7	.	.	CSVDGRSNEQYF	TGCAGCGTTGATGGGCGATCCAACGAGCAGTACTTC